This TCR beta chain was retrieved from a study of T cells after yellow fever vaccination. TCRdb analysed the 5' RACE reads with MiXCR anew, one entry per CDR3 protein. The data hold some 390,000 distinct CDR3 sequences, with over 15% observed a single time. Findings and caveats of the study: Abundant clonotypes from the bulk population could contaminate FACS-sorted repertoires. Subsequent to the booster, the majority of primary-vaccination clones reappeared (around 96% CD4, 70% to 90% CD8).

With regard to this clonotype: The antigen remains undetermined.

This CDR3 is built from 13 residues. Deletions cut 11 bases from V and 6 bases from J, with 17 bases between. CDR1 is MNHEY and CDR2 is SVGAGI in the germline V gene. The sequenced sample was PBMCs, obtained before the yellow fever booster vaccination. The gene calls are TRBV6-5 and TRBJ2-1; D is perhaps TRBD1 (6 bases). This sequence originates from a man aged 18 to 35 who received the YFV17D yellow fever vaccine. The CDR3 coding sequence is TGTGCCTCAGCCTCAGGGGAAGGCAATGAGCAGTTCTTC. Translation: CASASGEGNEQFF.